This paragraph covers one TCR beta chain sequence. Its antigen is not known. The CDR3 has 14 amino acids. The ends were cut back, 0 bases at V and 0 bases at J, with 6 bases in the middle. CDR1 is ENHRY and CDR2 is SYGVKD in the germline V gene. This entry belongs to a study of T-cell reconstitution after alpha-beta-depleted transplantation in children. General study points: Newly generated T cells supplied most T-cell counts and diversity one year post-transplant.

It was with unique molecular identifiers that the TCRbeta library was prepared. Via MiXCR, TCRdb re-called the PCR reads, giving one row per CDR3 protein. The repertoire holds about 460,000 distinct CDR3 sequences, with over 10% as singletons. The TCR originated in a female patient under 10 years old who had a stem cell transplant for aplastic anemia, so the T cells may come from the graft donor. The sample consisted of PBMCs, mostly from graft donor cells, taken 180 days after TCRalphabeta/CD19-depleted stem cell transplant. The chain links TRBV10-3 to TRBJ2-7; no definite D call. The CDR3 coding sequence is TGTGCCATCAGTGAGTCTGAGGACTCCTACGAGCAGTACGTC. As protein: CAISESEDSYEQYV.